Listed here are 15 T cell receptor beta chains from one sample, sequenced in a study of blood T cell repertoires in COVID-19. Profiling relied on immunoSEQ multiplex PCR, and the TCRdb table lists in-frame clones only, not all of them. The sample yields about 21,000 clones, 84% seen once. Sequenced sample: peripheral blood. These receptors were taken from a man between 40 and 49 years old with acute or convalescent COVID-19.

CDR3 sequence (DNA): TGTGCCAGTAGAAATCCCGGGCCCATCGAGGGAGAGCAGTTCTTC. Protein product: CASRNPGPIEGEQFF. J is TRBJ2-1 and V is TRBV19; TRBD2 might be the D (5 bases). The germline CDR1 and CDR2 sequences are LNHDA and SQIVND (reference sequence). V was trimmed by 6 bases and J by 10 bases, leaving 22 bases between them. The CDR3 totals 15 residues.

In DNA, the CDR3 is TGTGCCAGCAGTTACTCGCAGGTCTCCTACGAGCAGTACTTC. Amino acids: CASSYSQVSYEQYF. The V gene is TRBV6-2 or TRBV6-3, the J gene TRBJ2-7; D not certain. Germline V lookup: CDR1 MNHEY, CDR2 SVGEGT. This CDR3 is built from 14 residues. V lost 0 bases, J lost 0 bases, and 6 bases lay in between.

This CDR3 is CASSIARLDGYTF. The CDR3 DNA reads as TGTGCCAGTAGTATTGCCAGGTTGGATGGCTACACCTTC. The chain carries TRBV19 and TRBJ1-2; D not resolved. The germline V and J ends were trimmed by 3 bases and 6 bases, with 11 bases remaining between them. Germline CDR1 LNHDA, CDR2 SQIVND (reference sequence). This CDR3 has 13 residues.

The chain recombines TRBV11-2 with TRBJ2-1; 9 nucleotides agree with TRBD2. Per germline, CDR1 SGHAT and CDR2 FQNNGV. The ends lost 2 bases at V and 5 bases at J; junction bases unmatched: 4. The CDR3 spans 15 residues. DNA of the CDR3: TGTGCCAGCAGCTTACGCGGGAGGGCGGACAATGAGCAGTTCTTC. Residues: CASSLRGRADNEQFF. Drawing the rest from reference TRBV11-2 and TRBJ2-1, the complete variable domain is EAGVAQSPRYKIIEKRQSVAFWCNPISGHATLYWYQQILGQGPKLLIQFQNNGVVDDSQLPKDRFSAERLKGVDSTLKIQPAKLEDSAVYLCASSLRGRADNEQFFGPGTRLTVL.

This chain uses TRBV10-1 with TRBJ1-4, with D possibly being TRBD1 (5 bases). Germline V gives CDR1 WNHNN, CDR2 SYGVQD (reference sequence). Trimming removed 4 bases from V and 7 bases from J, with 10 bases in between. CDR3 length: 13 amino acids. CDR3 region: CASSVRVGEKLFF. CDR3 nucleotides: TGCGCCAGCAGTGTCAGGGTTGGTGAAAAACTGTTTTTT.

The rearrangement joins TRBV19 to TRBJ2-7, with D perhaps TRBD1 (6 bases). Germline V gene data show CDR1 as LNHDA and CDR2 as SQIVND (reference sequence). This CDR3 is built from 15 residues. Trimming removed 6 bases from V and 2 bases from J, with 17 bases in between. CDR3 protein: CASSPAGDTTYEQYF. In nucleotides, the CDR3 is TGTGCCAGTAGCCCCGCCGGGGACACGACCTACGAGCAGTACTTC.

The CDR3 region has the DNA TGCGCCAGCACGGGTCGGGGTGAGACCCAGTACTTC. Amino acids: CASTGRGETQYF. The chain carries TRBV10-1 and TRBJ2-5, with TRBD2 as a possible D gene (5 bases). CDR1 WNHNN and CDR2 SYGVQD come from the germline V gene (reference sequence). This CDR3 has 12 amino acids. The V end was cut by 7 bases, the J end by 5 bases, with 11 bases between.

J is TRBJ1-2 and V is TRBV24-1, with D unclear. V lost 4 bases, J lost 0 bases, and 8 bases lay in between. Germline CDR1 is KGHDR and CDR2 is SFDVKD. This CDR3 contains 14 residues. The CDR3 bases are TGTGCCACCAGTGAAGTCGACTCTAACTATGGCTACACCTTC. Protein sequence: CATSEVDSNYGYTF.

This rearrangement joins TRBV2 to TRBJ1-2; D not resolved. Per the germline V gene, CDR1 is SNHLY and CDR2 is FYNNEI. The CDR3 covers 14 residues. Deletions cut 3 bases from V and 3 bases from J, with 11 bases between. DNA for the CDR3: TGTGCCAGCAGTGAGCGGGCGGCCTACTATGGCTACACCTTC. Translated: CASSERAAYYGYTF.

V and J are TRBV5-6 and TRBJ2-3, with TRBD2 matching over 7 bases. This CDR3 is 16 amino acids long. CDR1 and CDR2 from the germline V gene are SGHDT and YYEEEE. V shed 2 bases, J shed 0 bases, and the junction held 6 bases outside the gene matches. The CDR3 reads CASSLTGRGSTDTQYF. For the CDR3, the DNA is TGTGCCAGCAGCTTAACTGGGCGGGGGAGCACAGATACGCAGTATTTT.

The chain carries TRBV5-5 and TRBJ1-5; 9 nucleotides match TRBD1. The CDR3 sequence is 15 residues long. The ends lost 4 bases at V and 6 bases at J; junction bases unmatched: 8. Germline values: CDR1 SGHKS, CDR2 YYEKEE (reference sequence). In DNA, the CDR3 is TGTGCCAGCAGCCCCGGGACAGGGTCAATTCAGCCCCAGCATTTT. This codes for CASSPGTGSIQPQHF.

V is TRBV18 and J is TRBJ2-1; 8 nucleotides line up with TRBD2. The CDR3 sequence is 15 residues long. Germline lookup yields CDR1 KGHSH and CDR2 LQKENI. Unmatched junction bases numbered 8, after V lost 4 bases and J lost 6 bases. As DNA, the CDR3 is TGTGCCAGCTCACTTGGCGGGGGGATTTCCAATGAGCAGTTCTTC. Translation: CASSLGGGISNEQFF.

Here the CDR3 DNA reads TGTGCCAGCAGCTTAGGGTCGGGAGAATACACAGATACGCAGTATTTT. Translating it yields CASSLGSGEYTDTQYF. The rearrangement links TRBV5-5 to TRBJ2-3, with D maybe TRBD2 (6 bases). The CDR3 totals 16 residues. V gave up 2 bases and J gave up 2 bases, with 15 bases separating them. Germline V gene sequence: CDR1 SGHKS, CDR2 YYEKEE (reference sequence). The complete variable domain, with remaining parts taken from reference TRBV5-5 and TRBJ2-3, reads DAGVTQSPTHLIKTRGQQVTLRCSPISGHKSVSWYQQVLGQGPQFIFQYYEKEERGRGNFPDRFSARQFPNYSSELNVNALLLGDSALYLCASSLGSGEYTDTQYFGPGTRLTVL.

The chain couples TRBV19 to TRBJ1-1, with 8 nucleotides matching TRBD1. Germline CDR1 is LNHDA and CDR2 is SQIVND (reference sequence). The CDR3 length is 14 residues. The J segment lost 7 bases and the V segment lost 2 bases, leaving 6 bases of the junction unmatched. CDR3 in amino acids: CASSIRTGQDEAFF. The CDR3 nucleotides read TGTGCCAGTAGTATAAGGACAGGGCAGGATGAAGCTTTCTTT.

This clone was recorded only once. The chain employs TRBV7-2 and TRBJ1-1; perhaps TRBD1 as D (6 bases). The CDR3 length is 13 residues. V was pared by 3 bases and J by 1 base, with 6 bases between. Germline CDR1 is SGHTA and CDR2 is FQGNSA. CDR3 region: CASSLGANTEAFF. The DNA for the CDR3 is TGTGCCAGCAGCTTGGGGGCGAACACTGAAGCTTTCTTT.